The 9 T cell receptor beta chains below come from one sample, sequenced in a study of blood T cell repertoires in COVID-19 (dated by TCRdb to the early 2020s). The library was prepared using the immunoSEQ multiplex PCR assay. TCRdb mirrors the immuneACCESS table, restricted to in-frame sequences. Some clones are absent from its copies; in checked studies, under half trace to an unresolved V gene, and the reason for the others is unknown. The table for this sample lists fewer than 130,000 clones; roughly two thirds of them were counted only once. Approximately 5.9% of the sample is held by the ten biggest clonotypes. The sequencing sample was made of peripheral blood. The receptor source for this set is an elderly man with acute or convalescent COVID-19.

The chain combines TRBV3-1 (or the pseudogene TRBV3-2) with TRBJ1-2; D is unresolved. The CDR3 extends over 12 amino acids. Trimming pared 6 bases from V and 6 bases from J, leaving 11 bases between. Germline V CDR1 and CDR2: LGHDT, YNNKEL (reference sequence). CDR3 sequence (DNA): TGTGCCAGCAGTAGGAGTCGCGATGGCTACACCTTC. Residues: CASSRSRDGYTF.

V and J are TRBV27 and TRBJ2-2; TRBD2 matches 11 bases. There are 15 residues in the CDR3. The germline V gene has CDR1 MNHEY and CDR2 SMNVEV (reference sequence). V dropped 8 bases and J dropped 1; count of bases not matched to a gene: 3. The DNA of the CDR3 is TGTGCCAGCGGTACTAGCGGGAGGAACACCGGGGAGCTGTTTTTT. Protein product: CASGTSGRNTGELFF.

This clone came up a few times. CDR3 region: CASSTLGTADYGYTF. CDR3 DNA: TGTGCCAGTAGTACCCTCGGGACAGCGGACTATGGCTACACCTTC. V is TRBV19 and J is TRBJ1-2; 7 nucleotides agree with TRBD1. The ends lost 4 bases at V and 3 bases at J; junction bases unmatched: 8. This CDR3 region has 15 residues. Germline V gene data show CDR1 as LNHDA and CDR2 as SQIVND (reference sequence).

The gene calls are TRBV29-1 and TRBJ2-7; 10 nucleotides align to TRBD2. CDR3 length equals 16 residues. Germline CDR1 SQVTM, CDR2 ANQGSEA. The junction had 14 bases not matched to a gene; V was cut back by 7 bases and J by 2 bases. CDR3 coding DNA: TGCAGCGCTAACGGACTAGCGGTTGGGGGAACCTACGAGCAGTACTTC. Translation gives CSANGLAVGGTYEQYF.

This rearrangement joins TRBV5-4 to TRBJ1-1; 8 bases agree with TRBD1. Germline V gene data show CDR1 as SGHNT and CDR2 as YYREEE (reference sequence). J was trimmed by 2 bases and V by 4 bases; bases with no gene match: 7. The length of the CDR3 is 15 residues. The CDR3 here is CASSRPGGGNTEAFF. The CDR3 DNA reads TGTGCCAGCAGCCGTCCAGGGGGCGGAAACACTGAAGCTTTCTTT.

This chain links TRBV28 with TRBJ2-1; D might be TRBD2 (5 bases). Germline V gives CDR1 MDHEN, CDR2 SYDVKM. CDR3 length: 14 amino acids. V was clipped by 6 bases and J by 7 bases, with 16 bases between them. CDR3 bases: TGTGCCAGCAGACCCGCGGGCGGCTCGAATGAGCAGTTCTTC. It codes for CASRPAGGSNEQFF.

CDR3 nucleotide sequence: TGTGCCAGCAGCTTAGAGGGGGTTTACAATGAGCAGTTCTTC. Translation gives CASSLEGVYNEQFF. The rearrangement joins TRBV7-2 to TRBJ2-1, with D maybe TRBD1 (6 bases). V gave up 1 base and J gave up 4 bases, with 8 bases separating them. This CDR3 comprises 14 residues. Germline CDR1 SGHTA, CDR2 FQGNSA.

The chain employs TRBV19 and TRBJ1-1, with 7 bases aligning to TRBD1. Trimming removed 9 bases from V and 3 bases from J; junction bases left unmatched: 7. The CDR3 has 13 amino acids. CDR1 is LNHDA, CDR2 SQIVND, per germline (reference sequence). Written as DNA, the CDR3 is TGTGCCAGGGGGGAACAGGGGTACACTGAAGCTTTCTTT. Amino acids: CARGEQGYTEAFF.

The chain uses TRBV18 and TRBJ2-5; 10 bases align to TRBD2. The CDR3 sequence is 16 residues long. Germline V gene sequence: CDR1 KGHSH, CDR2 LQKENI. Unmatched junction bases numbered 7, after V lost 1 base and J lost 5 bases. CDR3 DNA sequence: TGTGCCAGCTCACCACGAGATGCAGCGGGAGGGGAGACCCAGTACTTC. Protein sequence: CASSPRDAAGGETQYF.